This T cell receptor beta chain was identified in a study of cytomegalovirus exposure and HLA in healthy donors. This PCR relied on a set of 60 Vbeta primers and 13 Jbeta primers. TCRdb's copy holds only in-frame clones and misses some; the assay was immunoSEQ multiplex PCR. In the table there are around 190,000 clones, around 88% of which are singletons. Trimming took off 7 bases at V and 8 bases at J, with 28 bases between the two ends. Germline V gene lookup returns CDR1 SGHKS and CDR2 YYEKEE (reference sequence). There are 17 residues in the CDR3. The TCR comes from a woman aged 25 to 39 in good health and CMV-seronegative. The sequenced material came from PBMCs. The chain is built from TRBV5-5 and TRBJ2-1, with D unclear. The DNA of the CDR3 is TGTGCCAGCCGATACCCTCCTTCACCCGCGGCTGGCGATGAGCAGTTCTTC. Translation: CASRYPPSPAAGDEQFF.